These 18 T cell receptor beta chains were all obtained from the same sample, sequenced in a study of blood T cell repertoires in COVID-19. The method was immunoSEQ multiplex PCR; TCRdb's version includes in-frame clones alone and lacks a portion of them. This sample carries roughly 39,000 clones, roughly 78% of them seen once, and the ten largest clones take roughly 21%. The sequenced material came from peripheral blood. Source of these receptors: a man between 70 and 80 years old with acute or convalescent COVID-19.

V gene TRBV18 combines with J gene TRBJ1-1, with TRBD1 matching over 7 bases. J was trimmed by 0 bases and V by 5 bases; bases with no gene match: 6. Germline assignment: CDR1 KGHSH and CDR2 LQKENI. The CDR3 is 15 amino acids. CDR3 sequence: CASSIGTVMNTEAFF. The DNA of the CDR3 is TGTGCCAGCTCAATCGGGACAGTAATGAACACTGAAGCTTTCTTT.

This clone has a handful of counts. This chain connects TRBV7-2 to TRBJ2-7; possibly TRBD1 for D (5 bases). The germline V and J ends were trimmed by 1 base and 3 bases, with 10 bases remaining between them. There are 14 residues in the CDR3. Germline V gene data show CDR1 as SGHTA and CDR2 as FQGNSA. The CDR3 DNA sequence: TGTGCCAGCAGCTTAGGGGTGGGGCTCTACGAGCAGTACTTC. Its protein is CASSLGVGLYEQYF.

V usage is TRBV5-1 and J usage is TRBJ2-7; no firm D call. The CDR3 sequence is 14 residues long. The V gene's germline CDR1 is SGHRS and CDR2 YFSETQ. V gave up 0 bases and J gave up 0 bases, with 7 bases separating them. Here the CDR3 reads CASSLGHSSYEQYF. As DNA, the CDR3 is TGCGCCAGCAGCTTGGGACACAGCTCCTACGAGCAGTACTTC.

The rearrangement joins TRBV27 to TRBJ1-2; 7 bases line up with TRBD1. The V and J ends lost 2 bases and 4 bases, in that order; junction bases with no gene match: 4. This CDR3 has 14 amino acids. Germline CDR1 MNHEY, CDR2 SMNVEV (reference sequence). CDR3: CASSLVGTAYGYTF. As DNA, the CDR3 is TGTGCCAGCAGTTTAGTCGGGACAGCCTATGGCTACACCTTC.

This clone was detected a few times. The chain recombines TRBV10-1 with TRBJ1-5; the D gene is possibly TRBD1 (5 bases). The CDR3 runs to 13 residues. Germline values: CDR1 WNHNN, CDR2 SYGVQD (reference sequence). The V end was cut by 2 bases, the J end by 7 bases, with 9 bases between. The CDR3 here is CASSEQGVQPQHF. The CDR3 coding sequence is TGCGCCAGCAGTGAGCAGGGTGTGCAGCCCCAGCATTTT.

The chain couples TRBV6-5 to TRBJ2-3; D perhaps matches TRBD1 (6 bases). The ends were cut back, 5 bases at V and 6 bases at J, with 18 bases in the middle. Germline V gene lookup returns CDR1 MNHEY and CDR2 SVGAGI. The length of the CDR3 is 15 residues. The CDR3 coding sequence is TGTGCCAGCAGTATGGGGGCCCAAAAGGGGGATACGCAGTATTTT. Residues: CASSMGAQKGDTQYF.

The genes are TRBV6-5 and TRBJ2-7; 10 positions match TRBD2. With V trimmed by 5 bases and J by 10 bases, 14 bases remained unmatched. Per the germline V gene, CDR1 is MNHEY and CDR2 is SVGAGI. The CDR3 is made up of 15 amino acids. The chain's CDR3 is CASSQNPASGRQQYF. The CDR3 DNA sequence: TGTGCCAGCAGTCAGAACCCCGCTAGCGGGAGACAACAGTACTTC.

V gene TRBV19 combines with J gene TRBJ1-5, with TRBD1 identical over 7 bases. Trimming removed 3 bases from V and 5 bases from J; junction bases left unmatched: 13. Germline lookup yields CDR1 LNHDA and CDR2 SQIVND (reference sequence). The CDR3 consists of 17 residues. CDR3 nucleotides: TGTGCCAGTAGTATGCAGGAGGGGGCGTGGGGTGATCAGCCCCAGCATTTT. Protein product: CASSMQEGAWGDQPQHF. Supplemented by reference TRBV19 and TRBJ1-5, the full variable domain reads DGGITQSPKYLFRKEGQNVTLSCEQNLNHDAMYWYRQDPGQGLRLIYYSQIVNDFQKGDIAEGYSVSREKKESFPLTVTSAQKNPTAFYLCASSMQEGAWGDQPQHFGDGTRLSIL.

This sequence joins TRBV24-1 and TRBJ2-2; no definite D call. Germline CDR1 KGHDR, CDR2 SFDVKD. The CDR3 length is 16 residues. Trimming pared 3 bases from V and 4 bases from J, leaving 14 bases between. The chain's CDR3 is CATSDPPPSGTGELFF. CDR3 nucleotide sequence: TGTGCCACCAGTGATCCCCCCCCGTCGGGCACCGGGGAGCTGTTTTTT.

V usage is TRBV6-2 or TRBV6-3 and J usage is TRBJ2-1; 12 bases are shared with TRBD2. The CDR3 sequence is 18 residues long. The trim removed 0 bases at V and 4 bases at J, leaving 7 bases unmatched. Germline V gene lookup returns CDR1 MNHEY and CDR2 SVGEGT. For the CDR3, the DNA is TGTGCCAGCAGTTACTCGGTTCGGACTAGCGGGACTTACAATGAGCAGTTCTTC. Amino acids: CASSYSVRTSGTYNEQFF.

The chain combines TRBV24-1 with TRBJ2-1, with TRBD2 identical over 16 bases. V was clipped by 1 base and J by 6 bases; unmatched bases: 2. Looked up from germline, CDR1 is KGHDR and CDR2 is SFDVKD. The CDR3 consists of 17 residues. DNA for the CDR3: TGTGCCACCAGTGATTTTGGGACTAGCGGGAGGGCCAATGAGCAGTTCTTC. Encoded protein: CATSDFGTSGRANEQFF.

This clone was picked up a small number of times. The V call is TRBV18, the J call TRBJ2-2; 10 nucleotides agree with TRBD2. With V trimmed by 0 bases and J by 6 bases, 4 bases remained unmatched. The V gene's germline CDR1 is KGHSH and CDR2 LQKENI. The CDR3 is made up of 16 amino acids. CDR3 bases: TGTGCCAGCTCACCACCGGCTAGCGGGAGTTCCGGGGAGCTGTTTTTT. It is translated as CASSPPASGSSGELFF.

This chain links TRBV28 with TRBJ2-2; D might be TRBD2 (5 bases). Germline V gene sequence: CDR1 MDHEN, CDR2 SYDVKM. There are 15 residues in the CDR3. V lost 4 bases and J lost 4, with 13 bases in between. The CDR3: CASSSQWRTTGELFF. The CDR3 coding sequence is TGTGCCAGCAGTTCTCAATGGAGGACCACCGGGGAGCTGTTTTTT.

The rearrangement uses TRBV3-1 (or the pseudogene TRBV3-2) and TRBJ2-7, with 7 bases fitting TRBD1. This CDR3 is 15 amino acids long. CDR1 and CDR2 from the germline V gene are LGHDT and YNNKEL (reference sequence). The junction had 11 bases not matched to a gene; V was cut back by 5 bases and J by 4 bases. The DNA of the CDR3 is TGTGCCAGCAGCAGATCCACAGGGGCGAATTACGAGCAGTACTTC. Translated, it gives CASSRSTGANYEQYF.

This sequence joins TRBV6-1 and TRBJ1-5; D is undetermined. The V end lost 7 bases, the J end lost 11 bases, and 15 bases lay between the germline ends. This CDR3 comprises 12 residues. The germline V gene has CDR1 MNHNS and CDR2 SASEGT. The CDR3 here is CASISPQASQHF. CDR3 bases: TGTGCCAGCATCAGTCCCCAGGCGTCCCAGCATTTT.

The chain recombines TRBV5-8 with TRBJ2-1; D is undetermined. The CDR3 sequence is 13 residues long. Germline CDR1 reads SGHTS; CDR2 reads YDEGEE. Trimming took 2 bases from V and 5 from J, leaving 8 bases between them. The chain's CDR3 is CASSFPQNNEQFF. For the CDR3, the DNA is TGTGCCAGCAGCTTTCCGCAGAACAATGAGCAGTTCTTC.

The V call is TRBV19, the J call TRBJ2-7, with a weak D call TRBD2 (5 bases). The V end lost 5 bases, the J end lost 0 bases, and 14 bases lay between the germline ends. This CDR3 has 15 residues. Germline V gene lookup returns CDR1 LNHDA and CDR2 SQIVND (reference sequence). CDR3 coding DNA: TGTGCCAGTAGTGTGGCTCCTCGGGGCTCCTACGAGCAGTACTTC. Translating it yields CASSVAPRGSYEQYF.

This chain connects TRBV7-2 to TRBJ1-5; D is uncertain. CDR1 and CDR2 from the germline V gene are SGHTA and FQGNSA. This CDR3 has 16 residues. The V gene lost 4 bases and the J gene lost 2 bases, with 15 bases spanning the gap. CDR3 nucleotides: TGTGCCAGCAGCTCCATCTTCCTTCGGGGCAATCAGCCCCAGCATTTT. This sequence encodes CASSSIFLRGNQPQHF. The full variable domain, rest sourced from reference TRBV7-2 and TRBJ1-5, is GAGVSQSPSNKVTEKGKDVELRCDPISGHTALYWYRQSLGQGLEFLIYFQGNSAPDKSGLPSDRFSAERTGGSVSTLTIQRTQQEDSAVYLCASSSIFLRGNQPQHFGDGTRLSIL.